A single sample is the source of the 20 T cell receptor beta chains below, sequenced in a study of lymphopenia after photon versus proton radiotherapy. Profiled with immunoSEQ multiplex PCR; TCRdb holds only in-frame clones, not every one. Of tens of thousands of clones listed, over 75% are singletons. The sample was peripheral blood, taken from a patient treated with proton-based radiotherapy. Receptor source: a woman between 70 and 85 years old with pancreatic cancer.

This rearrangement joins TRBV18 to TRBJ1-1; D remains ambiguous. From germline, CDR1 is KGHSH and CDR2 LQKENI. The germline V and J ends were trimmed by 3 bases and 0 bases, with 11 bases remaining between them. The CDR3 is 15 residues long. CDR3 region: CASSPSTRMNTEAFF. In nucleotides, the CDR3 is TGTGCCAGCTCACCTTCGACAAGGATGAACACTGAAGCTTTCTTT.

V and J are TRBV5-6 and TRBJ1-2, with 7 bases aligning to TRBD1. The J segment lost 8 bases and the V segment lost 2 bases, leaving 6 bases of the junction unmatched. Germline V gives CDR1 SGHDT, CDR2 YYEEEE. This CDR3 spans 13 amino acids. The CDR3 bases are TGTGCCAGCAGCTTTGACACAGGGGTCGGCTACACCTTC. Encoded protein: CASSFDTGVGYTF.

The CDR3 is CASSLYPDTGELFF. CDR3 sequence (DNA): TGTGCCAGCAGCTTGTATCCGGACACCGGGGAGCTGTTTTTT. The chain is built from TRBV7-9 and TRBJ2-2; D is uncertain. V was shortened by 3 bases and J by 3 bases, with 8 bases between the two germline ends. The CDR3 has 14 residues. CDR1 SEHNR and CDR2 FQNEAQ come from the germline V gene (reference sequence).

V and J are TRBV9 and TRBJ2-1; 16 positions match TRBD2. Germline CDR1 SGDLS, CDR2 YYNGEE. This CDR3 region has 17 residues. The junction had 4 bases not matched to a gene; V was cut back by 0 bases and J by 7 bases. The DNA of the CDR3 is TGTGCCAGCAGCGTAGGGGGACTAGCGGGAGGGAGGAATGAGCAGTTCTTC. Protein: CASSVGGLAGGRNEQFF.

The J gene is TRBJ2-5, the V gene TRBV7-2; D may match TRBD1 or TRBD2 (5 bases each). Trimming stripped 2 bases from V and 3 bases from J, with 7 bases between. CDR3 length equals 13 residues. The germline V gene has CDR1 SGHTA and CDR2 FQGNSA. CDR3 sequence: CASSLWGKETQYF. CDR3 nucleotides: TGTGCCAGCAGCTTATGGGGGAAAGAGACCCAGTACTTC.

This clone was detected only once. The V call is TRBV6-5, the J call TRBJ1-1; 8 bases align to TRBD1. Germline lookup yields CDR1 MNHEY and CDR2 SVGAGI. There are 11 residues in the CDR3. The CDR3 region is CGTGRGTEAFF. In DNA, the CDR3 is TGTGGGACAGGGAGGGGAACTGAAGCTTTCTTT.

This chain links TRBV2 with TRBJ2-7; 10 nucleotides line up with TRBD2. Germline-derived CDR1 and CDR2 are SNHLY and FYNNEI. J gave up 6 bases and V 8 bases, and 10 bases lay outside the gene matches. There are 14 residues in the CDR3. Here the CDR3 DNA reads TGTGCCAGCGCCTCAGCGGGAGGGGGGGGCGAGCAGTACTTC. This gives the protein CASASAGGGGEQYF.

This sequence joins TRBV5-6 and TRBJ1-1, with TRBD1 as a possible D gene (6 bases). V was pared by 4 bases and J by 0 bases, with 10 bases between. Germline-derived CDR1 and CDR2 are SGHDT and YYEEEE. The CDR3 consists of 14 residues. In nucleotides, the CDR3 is TGTGCCAGCAGCCAGGACAGAATGAACACTGAAGCTTTCTTT. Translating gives CASSQDRMNTEAFF.

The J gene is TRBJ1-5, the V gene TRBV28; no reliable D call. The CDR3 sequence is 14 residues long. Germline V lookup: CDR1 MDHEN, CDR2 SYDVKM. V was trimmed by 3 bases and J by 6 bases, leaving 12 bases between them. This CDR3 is CASSFAYDGQPQHF. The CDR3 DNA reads TGTGCCAGCAGTTTCGCGTATGACGGTCAGCCCCAGCATTTT.

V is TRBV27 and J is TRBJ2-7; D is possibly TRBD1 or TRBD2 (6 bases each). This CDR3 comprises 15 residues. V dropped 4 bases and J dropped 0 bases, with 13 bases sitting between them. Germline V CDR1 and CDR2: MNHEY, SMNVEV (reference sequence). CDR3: CASSSTGALSYEQYF. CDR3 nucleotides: TGTGCCAGCAGTTCGACGGGGGCCCTCTCCTACGAGCAGTACTTC.

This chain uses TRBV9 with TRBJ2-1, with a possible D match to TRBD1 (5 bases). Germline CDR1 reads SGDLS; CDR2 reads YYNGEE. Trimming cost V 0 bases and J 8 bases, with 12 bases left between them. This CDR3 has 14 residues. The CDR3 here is CASSVEVRVYEQFF. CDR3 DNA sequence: TGTGCCAGCAGCGTAGAGGTCAGGGTCTATGAGCAGTTCTTC.

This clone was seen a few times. This chain's CDR3 is CASSQRTGNTEAFF. DNA of the CDR3: TGTGCCAGCAGTCAGAGGACAGGGAACACTGAAGCTTTCTTT. The rearrangement links TRBV2 to TRBJ1-1; TRBD1 agrees at 7 bases. The CDR3 loop spans 14 amino acids. The ends lost 5 bases at V and 1 base at J; junction bases unmatched: 4. The V gene's germline CDR1 is SNHLY and CDR2 FYNNEI.

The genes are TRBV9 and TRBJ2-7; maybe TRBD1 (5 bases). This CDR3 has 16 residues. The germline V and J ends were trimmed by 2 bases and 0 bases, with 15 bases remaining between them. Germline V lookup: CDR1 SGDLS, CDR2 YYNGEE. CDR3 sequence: CASSVGGAANSYEQYF. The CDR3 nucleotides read TGTGCCAGCAGCGTTGGTGGGGCAGCTAACTCCTACGAGCAGTACTTC.

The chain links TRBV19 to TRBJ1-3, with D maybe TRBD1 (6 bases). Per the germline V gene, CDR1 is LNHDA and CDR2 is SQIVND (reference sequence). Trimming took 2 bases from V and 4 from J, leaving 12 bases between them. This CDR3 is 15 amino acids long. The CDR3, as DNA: TGTGCCAGTAGTATACTAGGGGGGCTCGGAAACACCATATATTTT. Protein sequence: CASSILGGLGNTIYF.

The CDR3 loop reads CASRKTGAGANVLTF. Written as DNA, the CDR3 is TGTGCCAGCAGGAAAACAGGGGCTGGGGCCAACGTCCTGACTTTC. The chain is built from TRBV6-5 and TRBJ2-6; 7 bases are shared with TRBD1. The length of the CDR3 is 15 residues. Germline V gene data show CDR1 as MNHEY and CDR2 as SVGAGI. J gave up 2 bases and V 6 bases, and 4 bases lay outside the gene matches.

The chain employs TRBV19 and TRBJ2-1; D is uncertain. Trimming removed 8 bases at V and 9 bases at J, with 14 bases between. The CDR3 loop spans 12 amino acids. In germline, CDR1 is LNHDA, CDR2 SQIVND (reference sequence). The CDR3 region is CASRPGRSEQFF. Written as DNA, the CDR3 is TGTGCCAGTCGACCTGGTAGGAGTGAGCAGTTCTTC.

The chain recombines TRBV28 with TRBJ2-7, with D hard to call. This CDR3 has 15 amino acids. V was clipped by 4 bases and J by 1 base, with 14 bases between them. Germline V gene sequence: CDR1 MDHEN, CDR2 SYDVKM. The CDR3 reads CASSSPTPISYEQYF. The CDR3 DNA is TGTGCCAGCAGTTCGCCGACTCCTATTTCCTACGAGCAGTACTTC.

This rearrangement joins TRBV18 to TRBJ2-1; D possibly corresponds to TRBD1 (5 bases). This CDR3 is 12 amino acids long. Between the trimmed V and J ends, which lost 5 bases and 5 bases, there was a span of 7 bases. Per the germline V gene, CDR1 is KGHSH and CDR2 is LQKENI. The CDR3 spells CASSTRDNEQFF. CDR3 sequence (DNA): TGTGCCAGCTCAACCAGGGACAATGAGCAGTTCTTC.

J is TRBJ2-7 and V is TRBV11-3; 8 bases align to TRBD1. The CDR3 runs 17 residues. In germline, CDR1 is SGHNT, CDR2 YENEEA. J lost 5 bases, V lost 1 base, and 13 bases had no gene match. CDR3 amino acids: CASSLGEAGTGGDEQYF. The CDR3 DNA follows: TGTGCCAGCAGCTTAGGAGAAGCCGGGACAGGAGGGGACGAGCAGTACTTC.

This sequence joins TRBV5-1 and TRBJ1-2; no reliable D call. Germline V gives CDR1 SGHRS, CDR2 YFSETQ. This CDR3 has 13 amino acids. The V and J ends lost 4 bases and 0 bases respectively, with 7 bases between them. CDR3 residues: CASSALANYGYTF. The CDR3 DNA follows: TGCGCCAGCAGCGCCTTAGCTAACTATGGCTACACCTTC.